These 18 T cell receptor beta chains share one sample of origin, sequenced in a study of shared clonotypes between healthy human individuals. Generated by immunoSEQ multiplex PCR, the TCRdb table keeps only in-frame clones and is missing some. There are about 730,000 clones in the sample; 72% occur only once, and approximately 1.8% lies in the top ten. Sequencing used memory CD4+ T cells sorted from blood. Subset in this sample: CD45RA-negative fraction. The receptor set was obtained from a woman in her 30s in good health.

The chain combines TRBV7-9 with TRBJ1-1, with D possibly TRBD1 on 6 matching bases. Trimming cost V 4 bases and J 0 bases, with 9 bases left between them. Germline CDR1 and CDR2: SEHNR and FQNEAQ (reference sequence). CDR3 length: 14 residues. The CDR3 region is CASSWGALNTEAFF. The CDR3 DNA follows: TGTGCCAGCAGCTGGGGGGCGTTGAACACTGAAGCTTTCTTT. Filled out from reference TRBV7-9 and TRBJ1-1, the complete variable domain reads DTGVSQNPRHKITKRGQNVTFRCDPISEHNRLYWYRQTLGQGPEFLTYFQNEAQLEKSRLLSDRFSAERPKGSFSTLEIQRTEQGDSAMYLCASSWGALNTEAFFGQGTRLTVV.

The table lists this clone with a few counts. At one end, the junction sequence differs from germline, possibly due to a read error. CDR3 nucleotides: TGTGCCAGCAGCTTAGGGACCGGGAACCTACCAGCTTTTTTT. Translated: CASSLGTGNLPAFF. The chain recombines TRBV7-8 with TRBJ1-3; no reliable D call. The CDR3 is 14 residues long. Germline assignment: CDR1 SGHVS and CDR2 FQNEAQ.

Only one count was recorded for this clone. J is TRBJ2-7 and V is TRBV5-1; D gene unclear. Trimming stripped 7 bases from V and 2 bases from J, with 10 bases between. The CDR3 spans 12 residues. The germline V gene encodes CDR1 SGHRS and CDR2 YFSETQ. CDR3 nucleotide sequence: TGCGCCAGCTATGATGACACCTACGAGCAGTACTTC. This translates into CASYDDTYEQYF.

CDR3 sequence: CASSQRRARGSFEQYF. As DNA, the CDR3 is TGTGCCAGCAGTCAACGTCGAGCACGGGGGTCTTTCGAGCAGTACTTC. The V and J genes are TRBV7-8 and TRBJ2-7, with TRBD2 as a possible D gene (6 bases). This CDR3 spans 16 amino acids. Germline V gene sequence: CDR1 SGHVS, CDR2 FQNEAQ. Trimming left V 6 bases short and J 6 bases short, with 24 bases between.

The chain combines TRBV2 with TRBJ1-4; D ambiguous. Looked up from germline, CDR1 is SNHLY and CDR2 is FYNNEI. This CDR3 is 15 amino acids long. Trimming shortened V by 4 bases and J by 5 bases, and 14 bases separated the two germline ends. The CDR3 sequence is CASSGLSGLNEKLFF. The CDR3 nucleotides are TGTGCCAGCAGTGGGCTTTCCGGGCTAAATGAAAAACTGTTTTTT.

V gene TRBV9 combines with J gene TRBJ2-7; possibly TRBD2 for D (5 bases). With 1 base removed from V and 7 bases from J, the gap between germline ends came to 15 bases. Per the germline V gene, CDR1 is SGDLS and CDR2 is YYNGEE. The CDR3 totals 14 residues. The CDR3 here is CASSVPPTGGEQYF. CDR3 DNA sequence: TGTGCCAGCAGCGTACCACCGACTGGCGGGGAGCAGTACTTC.

This clone was recorded at least ten times. The chain couples TRBV4-1 to TRBJ1-2; D unclear. This CDR3 has 18 amino acids. Germline CDR1 MGHRA, CDR2 YSYEKL. Trimming left V 0 bases short and J 0 bases short, with 17 bases between. The CDR3 DNA reads as TGCGCCAGCAGCCAAGACTTTGCGGTCGCTGGAGCTAACTATGGCTACACCTTC. It encodes CASSQDFAVAGANYGYTF.

This clone turned up a few times. J is TRBJ2-5 and V is TRBV5-1, with TRBD2 as a possible D gene (5 bases). The CDR3 is 15 amino acids. Trimming shortened V by 3 bases and J by 4 bases, and 16 bases separated the two germline ends. Germline loops: CDR1 SGHRS, CDR2 YFSETQ. The CDR3 DNA follows: TGCGCCAGCAGCTCGTCCACAAACCGGGGAGAGACCCAGTACTTC. Translation gives CASSSSTNRGETQYF. Using reference TRBV5-1 and TRBJ2-5 for the parts outside the CDR3, the full variable domain is KAGVTQTPRYLIKTRGQQVTLSCSPISGHRSVSWYQQTPGQGLQFLFEYFSETQRNKGNFPGRFSGRQFSNSRSEMNVSTLELGDSALYLCASSSSTNRGETQYFGPGTRLLVL.

V and J are TRBV12-5 and TRBJ2-1; 7 bases map to TRBD1. After removal of 2 bases from V and 7 bases from J, the junction contained 11 bases not matched to a gene. Germline V CDR1 and CDR2: LGHNT, FRNRAP. The CDR3 consists of 16 residues. The CDR3 coding sequence is TGTGCTAGTGGTTTGTCCTGGGGACAGAGAGGGAATGAGCAGTTCTTC. Amino acids: CASGLSWGQRGNEQFF.

The chain combines TRBV10-2 with TRBJ1-1; TRBD1 aligns across 8 bases. V gave up 2 bases and J gave up 5 bases; unmatched junction bases: 4. CDR3 length: 14 amino acids. The V gene's germline CDR1 is WSHSY and CDR2 SAAADI. As DNA, the CDR3 is TGCGCCAGCAGTGAGCAGACAGGGGTGACTGAAGCTTTCTTT. It yields the protein CASSEQTGVTEAFF.

The chain uses TRBV28 and TRBJ1-1, with 7 nucleotides matching TRBD1. The CDR3 covers 15 residues. Germline V lookup: CDR1 MDHEN, CDR2 SYDVKM. V lost 3 bases, J lost 1 base, and 5 bases stayed unmatched. This CDR3 reads CASSFIQGRNTEAFF. The CDR3 DNA sequence: TGTGCCAGCAGTTTCATACAGGGGAGGAACACTGAAGCTTTCTTT. The whole variable domain, remainder taken from reference TRBV28 and TRBJ1-1, is DVKVTQSSRYLVKRTGEKVFLECVQDMDHENMFWYRQDPGLGLRLIYFSYDVKMKEKGDIPEGYSVSREKKERFSLILESASTNQTSMYLCASSFIQGRNTEAFFGQGTRLTVV.

The table lists this clone with a few counts. CDR3 coding DNA: TGTGCCAGCAGACCGAGGACAGCCTCGTCTCGTGGCTACACCTTC. This encodes CASRPRTASSRGYTF. The V gene is TRBV2, the J gene TRBJ1-2; D possibly corresponds to TRBD1 (6 bases). V shed 6 bases and J shed 7 bases, with 21 bases lying between them. CDR3 size: 15 residues. The germline V gene has CDR1 SNHLY and CDR2 FYNNEI.

This chain connects TRBV29-1 to TRBJ1-2; D is unclear. Germline CDR1 SQVTM, CDR2 ANQGSEA. The CDR3 spans 13 residues. V was shortened by 5 bases and J by 6 bases, with 16 bases between the two germline ends. Here the CDR3 DNA reads TGCAGCGTTTCTGGGGTTCTGGAGAATGGCTACACCTTC. The encoded protein is CSVSGVLENGYTF.

This clone was observed a few times. V usage is TRBV18 and J usage is TRBJ1-1; D gene ambiguous. The CDR3 is 14 amino acids. Trimming shortened V by 3 bases and J by 6 bases, and 14 bases separated the two germline ends. Germline-derived CDR1 and CDR2 are KGHSH and LQKENI. The CDR3 sequence is CASSPTDTKAEAFF. The CDR3 region has the DNA TGTGCCAGCTCACCGACGGATACGAAGGCTGAAGCTTTCTTT.

The chain uses TRBV9 and TRBJ2-7, with 7 positions matching TRBD2. Unmatched junction bases numbered 7, after V lost 7 bases and J lost 3 bases. This CDR3 comprises 13 residues. In germline, CDR1 is SGDLS, CDR2 YYNGEE. DNA for the CDR3: TGTGCCAGCGGAAGCGGGAATGTCTACGAGCAGTACTTC. Its protein product is CASGSGNVYEQYF.

The V gene is TRBV29-1, the J gene TRBJ1-1; D ambiguous. The CDR3 is 10 residues long. V lost 5 bases and J 4 bases, leaving 5 bases between the germline ends. Germline assignment: CDR1 SQVTM and CDR2 ANQGSEA. The DNA of the CDR3 is TGCAGCGTTTTTGCCACTGAAGCTTTCTTT. Translated, it gives CSVFATEAFF.

With respect to this clone: Other DNA sequences in this sample translate to the same CDR3. The V gene is TRBV4-2, the J gene TRBJ2-1; 7 bases align to TRBD2. This CDR3 is built from 16 residues. Germline V gene data show CDR1 as LGHNA and CDR2 as YNFKEQ. J lost 4 bases, V lost 0 bases, and 6 bases had no gene match. For the CDR3, the DNA is TGTGCCAGCAGCCAAGAGGGGGGGAGGATTTACAATGAGCAGTTCTTC. Translated, it gives CASSQEGGRIYNEQFF.

V usage is TRBV7-9 and J usage is TRBJ1-5; 7 positions match TRBD1. The CDR3 runs to 17 residues. The ends lost 5 bases at V and 4 bases at J; junction bases unmatched: 14. Germline V lookup: CDR1 SEHNR, CDR2 FQNEAQ (reference sequence). CDR3 sequence: CASSQTADRVGNQPQHF. DNA of the CDR3: TGTGCCAGCAGCCAAACCGCCGACAGGGTGGGGAATCAGCCCCAGCATTTT. Based on the CDR3 plus reference TRBV7-9 and TRBJ1-5, the full variable domain is DTGVSQNPRHKITKRGQNVTFRCDPISEHNRLYWYRQTLGQGPEFLTYFQNEAQLEKSRLLSDRFSAERPKGSFSTLEIQRTEQGDSAMYLCASSQTADRVGNQPQHFGDGTRLSIL.